The T cell receptor (beta chain) described here comes from a study of Graves' ophthalmopathy and Graves' hyperthyroidism. Ophthalmopathy not arising within 18 months of follow-up defined hyperthyroidism as stable. Beta-chain TCR CDR3 regions were amplified from RNA transcripts. An opening RT-PCR round employed HTBI primers and preceded a second-round multiplex PCR. Each CDR3 protein is one row after TCRdb ran MiXCR on the multiplex PCR reads. This sample yields approximately 380,000 distinct CDR3 sequences, of which 20% to 25% are seen a single time; roughly 3% belongs to the top ten. Germline V CDR1 and CDR2: MNHNS, SASEGT. The length of the CDR3 is 13 residues. V gave up 3 bases and J gave up 8 bases; unmatched junction bases: 5. Ten or more counts support this clonotype.

The V call is TRBV6-1, the J call TRBJ1-2; 8 bases match TRBD1. The receptor was derived from a woman aged 18-35 years with stable Graves' hyperthyroidism. Source material: peripheral blood. This chain's CDR3 is CASSDQGAGGYTF. CDR3 coding DNA: TGTGCCAGCAGTGACCAGGGGGCGGGCGGCTACACCTTC.